A single sample gave rise to the 11 T cell receptor beta chains below, sequenced in a study of cytomegalovirus exposure and HLA in healthy donors. The PCR had 60 Vbeta and 13 Jbeta primers. This table comes from immunoSEQ multiplex PCR, and its TCRdb copy is limited to in-frame clones, with some not included. The table lists under 150,000 clones, approximately 82% of them singletons, with under 3% in the top ten. Sequenced sample: PBMCs. The receptors here all came from a boy between 2 and 10 years old in good health and CMV-seronegative.

This rearrangement joins TRBV19 to TRBJ1-2, with TRBD1 matching 7 bases. The CDR3 totals 13 residues. Germline lookup yields CDR1 LNHDA and CDR2 SQIVND (reference sequence). V lost 7 bases to trimming and J lost 4 bases; unmatched junction nucleotides: 6. This CDR3 is CASTSQGIYGYTF. CDR3 coding DNA: TGTGCCAGTACCTCACAGGGGATCTATGGCTACACCTTC. Full variable domain (outside the CDR3, taken from reference TRBV19 and TRBJ1-2): DGGITQSPKYLFRKEGQNVTLSCEQNLNHDAMYWYRQDPGQGLRLIYYSQIVNDFQKGDIAEGYSVSREKKESFPLTVTSAQKNPTAFYLCASTSQGIYGYTFGSGTRLTVV.

This rearrangement joins TRBV4-3 to TRBJ2-7; 9 bases line up with TRBD1. The J segment lost 5 bases and the V segment lost 3 bases, leaving 2 bases of the junction unmatched. This CDR3 is 13 amino acids long. CDR1 and CDR2 (germline): LGHNA, YSLEER. The CDR3 region is CASSQDRGNEQYF. The CDR3, as DNA: TGCGCCAGCAGCCAGGACAGGGGAAACGAGCAGTACTTC.

J is TRBJ2-1 and V is TRBV5-8; D is perhaps TRBD1 (6 bases). With 1 base removed from V and 1 base from J, the gap between germline ends came to 6 bases. Germline-derived CDR1 and CDR2 are SGHTS and YDEGEE. This CDR3 contains 14 residues. The CDR3: CASSLRGSYNEQFF. CDR3 DNA sequence: TGTGCCAGCAGCTTGAGGGGGTCCTACAATGAGCAGTTCTTC.

This clone has only one observation. The gene calls are TRBV6-5 and TRBJ1-1; the D gene is possibly TRBD1 (5 bases). Trimming left V 0 bases short and J 1 base short, with 12 bases between. The CDR3 totals 16 residues. Germline V gene data show CDR1 as MNHEY and CDR2 as SVGAGI. The CDR3 DNA follows: TGTGCCAGCAGTTACTCGAGGTGGGGCTCGAACACTGAAGCTTTCTTT. Translation: CASSYSRWGSNTEAFF.

V gene TRBV12-5 combines with J gene TRBJ1-2; D ambiguous. The V end was cut by 2 bases, the J end by 4 bases, with 17 bases between. CDR3 length equals 16 residues. The germline CDR1 and CDR2 sequences are LGHNT and FRNRAP. In nucleotides, the CDR3 is TGTGCTAGTGGTTTGTTAGAGGCGGGAGCGAGCTATGGCTACACCTTC. Residues: CASGLLEAGASYGYTF. The complete variable domain, with remaining parts taken from reference TRBV12-5 and TRBJ1-2, reads DARVTQTPRHKVTEMGQEVTMRCQPILGHNTVFWYRQTMMQGLELLAYFRNRAPLDDSGMPKDRFSAEMPDATLATLKIQPSEPRDSAVYFCASGLLEAGASYGYTFGSGTRLTVV.

The genes are TRBV30 and TRBJ1-2; D ambiguous. V was cut by 4 bases and J by 1 base, with 16 bases left in between. This CDR3 is built from 15 residues. Germline V CDR1 and CDR2: GTSNPN, SVGIG (reference sequence). The CDR3: CAWIRPGSHNYGYTF. CDR3 DNA: TGTGCCTGGATCCGACCGGGATCCCATAACTATGGCTACACCTTC. Full variable domain (outside the CDR3, taken from reference TRBV30 and TRBJ1-2): SQTIHQWPATLVQPVGSPLSLECTVEGTSNPNLYWYRQAAGRGLQLLFYSVGIGQISSEVPQNLSASRPQDRQFILSSKKLLLSDSGFYLCAWIRPGSHNYGYTFGSGTRLTVV.

The chain uses TRBV7-2 and TRBJ2-1, with TRBD2 matching over 10 bases. The junction had 8 bases not matched to a gene; V was cut back by 0 bases and J by 0 bases. This CDR3 region has 19 residues. Germline assignment: CDR1 SGHTA and CDR2 FQGNSA. In DNA form, the CDR3 reads TGTGCCAGCAGCTTAGCGCGGTGGGTAGCGGGGGGCTCCTACAATGAGCAGTTCTTC. Translated, it gives CASSLARWVAGGSYNEQFF.

The CDR3 nucleotides read TGTGCCAGCAGCTCTGACAGGGGGGTTAGGAGGAACACTGAAGCTTTCTTT. The encoded protein is CASSSDRGVRRNTEAFF. The chain links TRBV7-2 to TRBJ1-1, with TRBD1 matching 9 bases. This CDR3 is built from 17 residues. CDR1 and CDR2 (germline): SGHTA, FQGNSA. V was pared by 4 bases and J by 1 base, with 10 bases of the junction left unmatched.

V gene TRBV30 combines with J gene TRBJ2-1, with D maybe TRBD1 (6 bases). Trimming cost V 5 bases and J 8 bases, with 10 bases left between them. The CDR3 spans 11 residues. CDR1 and CDR2 (germline): GTSNPN, SVGIG (reference sequence). The CDR3 protein is CAWGPGDEQFF. For the CDR3, the DNA is TGTGCCTGGGGACCAGGGGATGAGCAGTTCTTC.

This chain connects TRBV6-5 to TRBJ2-2; D uncertain. The CDR3 contains 15 residues. The germline CDR1 and CDR2 sequences are MNHEY and SVGAGI. Trimming took 0 bases from V and 7 from J, leaving 12 bases between them. CDR3 sequence (DNA): TGTGCCAGCAGTTACTCGCCAGATATTTACGGGGAGCTGTTTTTT. Residues: CASSYSPDIYGELFF.

The chain recombines TRBV27 with TRBJ1-5; D remains ambiguous. The V and J ends lost 2 bases and 0 bases respectively, with 14 bases between them. The CDR3 loop spans 17 amino acids. Germline V gene data show CDR1 as MNHEY and CDR2 as SMNVEV (reference sequence). CDR3 in DNA: TGTGCCAGCAGTTTAAAAGACGGGGTCTATAGCAATCAGCCCCAGCATTTT. Amino acid sequence: CASSLKDGVYSNQPQHF.